This T cell receptor (beta chain) came from a study of T cell responses to AZD1222 COVID-19 vaccine. TCRdb's table, derived via immunoSEQ multiplex PCR, lists solely in-frame clones and lacks some. The profile shows 95,000 to 150,000 clones, 70% to 90% of them singletons. CDR1 is SGHTA, CDR2 FQGTGA, per germline. V gave up 3 bases and J gave up 8 bases, with 12 bases separating them. This CDR3 has 13 residues. The gene calls are TRBV7-3 and TRBJ2-3; a weak D match, TRBD1 (5 bases). The starting material was peripheral blood, obtained on day 0 of AZD1222 vaccination. This receptor was obtained from an adult in good health. The CDR3 loop reads CASSLTALGTQYF. CDR3 DNA sequence: TGTGCCAGCAGCTTGACAGCTTTGGGTACGCAGTATTTT.